These 12 T cell receptor beta chains originate from one sample sequenced in a study of blood T cell repertoires in COVID-19. This table comes from immunoSEQ multiplex PCR, and its TCRdb copy is limited to in-frame clones, with some not included. The sample lists some 60,000 clones; 75% to 85% were seen once. Material: peripheral blood. Receptor source: a human donor in a cohort sampled during active COVID-19.

The chain joins TRBV5-1 to TRBJ2-7; 10 bases fit TRBD1. This CDR3 is 15 amino acids long. With V trimmed by 0 bases and J by 5 bases, 5 bases remained unmatched. The germline V gene has CDR1 SGHRS and CDR2 YFSETQ. CDR3 bases: TGCGCCAGCAGCTTGGGAGGGACAGGGGCCCACGAGCAGTACTTC. It encodes CASSLGGTGAHEQYF.

Comment on this clone: Its ends do not fully match the called genes, so a read error is possible. V is TRBV18 and J is TRBJ1-2; 7 bases fit TRBD1. Germline loops: CDR1 KGHSH, CDR2 LQKENI. The CDR3 sequence is 15 residues long. CDR3 sequence reads: CASSPPISSGQSLFF. CDR3 DNA: TGTGCCAGCTCACCACCCATTTCGTCGGGACAGTCCCTATTTTTC.

This clone has just one count. Distinct nucleotide sequences in the sample also encode this CDR3. The J gene is TRBJ1-2, the V gene TRBV10-3, with 9 bases that match TRBD1. Germline V gives CDR1 ENHRY, CDR2 SYGVKD. V trimming: 0 bases; J trimming: 5 bases; junction bases outside the gene matches: 1. The CDR3 length is 14 residues. CDR3 coding DNA: TGTGCCATCAGTGAGTCCGACAGGGGGTATGGCTACACCTTC. Its translation: CAISESDRGYGYTF.

This clone was detected only a few times. This chain uses TRBV19 with TRBJ1-6, with D unclear. This CDR3 spans 15 amino acids. V was pared by 11 bases and J by 0 bases, with 14 bases between. Germline-derived CDR1 and CDR2 are LNHDA and SQIVND (reference sequence). The CDR3 coding sequence is TGTGCCCCTGCATGTAGGAGCTCCTATAATTCACCCCTCCACTTT. Its translation is CAPACRSSYNSPLHF.

This clone was seen only once. This sequence joins TRBV20-1 and TRBJ1-2, with 10 bases aligning to TRBD1. J was trimmed by 4 bases and V by 3 bases; bases with no gene match: 11. Germline V gene lookup returns CDR1 DFQATT and CDR2 SNEGSKA (reference sequence). This CDR3 has 16 residues. CDR3 in amino acids: CSASTGPGQGFYGYTF. The CDR3 DNA reads as TGCAGTGCTAGTACCGGACCGGGACAGGGGTTCTATGGCTACACCTTC.

V gene TRBV10-3 combines with J gene TRBJ2-3, with TRBD2 as a possible D gene (5 bases). This CDR3 is 12 amino acids long. Germline values: CDR1 ENHRY, CDR2 SYGVKD. V gave up 5 bases and J gave up 4 bases, with 7 bases separating them. CDR3 in amino acids: CAISSRADTQYF. CDR3 bases: TGTGCCATCAGTTCGAGGGCAGATACGCAGTATTTT.

The chain combines TRBV4-3 with TRBJ2-3; weak D call: TRBD2 (7 bases). Germline CDR1 LGHNA, CDR2 YSLEER. V lost 0 bases to trimming and J lost 6 bases, with 19 bases between them. The CDR3 contains 17 residues. The CDR3 here is CASSQDRGRGRADTQYF. CDR3 bases: TGCGCCAGCAGCCAAGATCGGGGGCGGGGGAGGGCCGATACGCAGTATTTT.

The chain uses TRBV5-1 and TRBJ2-6; 12 bases are shared with TRBD1. This CDR3 is 19 amino acids long. Germline values: CDR1 SGHRS, CDR2 YFSETQ. With 2 bases clipped from V and 1 base from J, the junction kept 7 bases outside the gene matches. The CDR3, as DNA: TGCGCCAGCAGCTTAGGGACAGGGGGCGTACCATCTGGGGCCAACGTCCTGACTTTC. It specifies CASSLGTGGVPSGANVLTF.

The V call is TRBV6-5, the J call TRBJ2-2, with a possible D match to TRBD2 (6 bases). V gave up 2 bases and J gave up 6 bases, with 13 bases separating them. The CDR3 sequence is 15 residues long. Germline CDR1 reads MNHEY; CDR2 reads SVGAGI. The CDR3: CASSYDGRRAGELFF. The CDR3, as DNA: TGTGCCAGCAGTTACGACGGACGGAGGGCCGGGGAGCTGTTTTTT.

The J gene is TRBJ2-3, the V gene TRBV7-9, with 7 positions matching TRBD1. This CDR3 has 16 amino acids. Per the germline V gene, CDR1 is SEHNR and CDR2 is FQNEAQ (reference sequence). J gave up 0 bases and V 4 bases, and 7 bases lay outside the gene matches. The CDR3 region is CASSSTGVLSTDTQYF. CDR3 sequence (DNA): TGTGCCAGCAGCTCCACAGGGGTATTGAGCACAGATACGCAGTATTTT.

This rearrangement joins TRBV3-1 (or the pseudogene TRBV3-2) to TRBJ1-3, with a tentative D call TRBD1 (6 bases). CDR1 and CDR2 (germline): LGHDT, YNNKEL (reference sequence). V gave up 4 bases and J gave up 2 bases, with 15 bases separating them. This CDR3 has 16 residues. The DNA for the CDR3 is TGTGCCAGCAGCCCACAGGGTTCCATCACTGGAAACACCATATATTTT. This sequence encodes CASSPQGSITGNTIYF.

The chain combines TRBV5-6 with TRBJ1-5; D call uncertain. Germline CDR1 reads SGHDT; CDR2 reads YYEEEE. The V end was cut by 0 bases, the J end by 9 bases, with 7 bases between. This CDR3 contains 12 residues. The CDR3 loop is CASSLAGLPQHF. DNA for the CDR3: TGTGCCAGCAGCTTGGCCGGTCTGCCCCAGCATTTT.